A single sample gave rise to the 2 T cell receptor beta chains below, sequenced in a study of beta chain features in type 1 diabetes (dated by TCRdb to 2017 to 2018). Libraries were prepared through the immunoSEQ multiplex PCR assay. The entire isolated RNA was reverse transcribed using the High Capacity cDNA Reverse Transcription Kit, and thus expressed TCRB transcripts were sequenced. The clones in this table, taken by TCRdb from immuneACCESS, are in-frame only. Not every clone is retained; where verified, under half of the shortfall comes from an unresolved V gene, and the cause of the rest is unknown. This sample lists 620,000 or so clones; less than 20% were detected once. Approximately 0.087% of the sample goes to the ten largest clones. The sample taken for sequencing was naive CD4+ T cells from blood. What this sample's cell subset or site label stands for: true naive CD4+ T cells. These receptors were taken from a man younger than 35 in good health.

This clone was seen a handful of times. The chain combines TRBV5-6 with TRBJ1-5; D is perhaps TRBD1 (6 bases). Germline CDR1 is SGHDT and CDR2 is YYEEEE. This CDR3 has 14 residues. Trimming pared 5 bases from V and 5 bases from J, leaving 14 bases between. The CDR3 loop reads CASSVQGKDQPQHF. The DNA for the CDR3 is TGTGCCAGCAGTGTGCAGGGGAAAGATCAGCCCCAGCATTTT.

J is TRBJ1-1 and V is TRBV7-9; no firm D call. The germline CDR1 and CDR2 sequences are SEHNR and FQNEAQ (reference sequence). The CDR3 consists of 12 residues. The V end was cut by 1 base, the J end by 6 bases, with 6 bases between. The CDR3 spells CASSLVSSEAFF. CDR3 sequence (DNA): TGTGCCAGCAGCTTAGTCTCCTCTGAAGCTTTCTTT.